Given below is one TCR beta chain in context. Its antigen remains unidentified. Time point here: patch test 3, about 24 weeks after DPC sensitization. The sample's treatment: therapeutic diphenylcyclopropenone sensitization with weekly scalp DPC. In the original processing: Per-sample TCR counts ranged from 23,224 to 690,600, median around 96,000. TCRdb passed the RACE reads through MiXCR, listing each CDR3 protein once. The V and J calls follow TCRdb's processing rather than the paper's. The sample contains 150,000 to 200,000 distinct CDR3 sequences, about 27% of which appear only once. Trimming took off 6 bases at V and 5 bases at J, with 20 bases between the two ends. The CDR3 consists of 16 residues. In germline, CDR1 is MDHEN, CDR2 SYDVKM. This entry comes from a study of human T cells and chemical hapten exposure. Study overall: Scalp application of diphenylcyclopropenone was performed weekly in patients across the entire approximately 23-week study. Study-wide results and caveats: Sensitizing with DPC caused no change in TCRs above 1 in 1000 frequency.

The rearrangement links TRBV28 to TRBJ1-5, with D uncertain. The starting material was whole blood, obtained in connection with sensitization to the hapten diphenylcyclopropenone (DPC). The origin of this receptor is a woman in her late teens or twenties with alopecia areata. Some clones in this sample may be carry-over from other donors' samples. CDR3 coding DNA: TGTGCCAGCAGCCCCTCTCCACGCCCTTGGGATCAGCCCCAGCATTTT. Translating it yields CASSPSPRPWDQPQHF.